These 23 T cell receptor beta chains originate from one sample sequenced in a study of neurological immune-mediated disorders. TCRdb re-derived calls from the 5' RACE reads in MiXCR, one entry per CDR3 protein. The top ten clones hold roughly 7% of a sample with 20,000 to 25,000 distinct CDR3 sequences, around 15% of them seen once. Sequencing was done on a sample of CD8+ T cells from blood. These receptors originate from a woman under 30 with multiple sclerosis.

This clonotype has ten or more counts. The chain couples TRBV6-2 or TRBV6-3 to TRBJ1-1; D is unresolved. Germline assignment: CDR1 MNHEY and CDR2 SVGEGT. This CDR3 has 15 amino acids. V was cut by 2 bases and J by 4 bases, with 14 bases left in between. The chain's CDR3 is CASSYGILGSTEAFF. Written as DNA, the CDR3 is TGTGCCAGCAGTTACGGGATCTTGGGGAGCACTGAAGCTTTCTTT.

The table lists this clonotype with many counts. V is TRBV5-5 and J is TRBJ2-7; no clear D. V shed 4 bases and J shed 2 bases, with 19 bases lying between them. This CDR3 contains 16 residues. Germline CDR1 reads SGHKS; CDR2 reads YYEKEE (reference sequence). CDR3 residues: CASSPSSKAIPYEQYV. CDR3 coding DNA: TGTGCCAGCAGCCCGTCATCCAAGGCCATCCCCTACGAGCAGTACGTC.

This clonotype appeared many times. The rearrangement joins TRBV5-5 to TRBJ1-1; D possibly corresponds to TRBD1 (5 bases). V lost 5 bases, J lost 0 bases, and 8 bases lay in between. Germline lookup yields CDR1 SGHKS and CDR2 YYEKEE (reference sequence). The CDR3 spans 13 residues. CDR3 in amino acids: CASRTDLNTEAFF. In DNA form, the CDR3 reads TGTGCCAGCAGGACAGATCTGAACACTGAAGCTTTCTTT. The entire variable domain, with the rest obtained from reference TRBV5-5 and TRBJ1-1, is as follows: DAGVTQSPTHLIKTRGQQVTLRCSPISGHKSVSWYQQVLGQGPQFIFQYYEKEERGRGNFPDRFSARQFPNYSSELNVNALLLGDSALYLCASRTDLNTEAFFGQGTRLTVV.

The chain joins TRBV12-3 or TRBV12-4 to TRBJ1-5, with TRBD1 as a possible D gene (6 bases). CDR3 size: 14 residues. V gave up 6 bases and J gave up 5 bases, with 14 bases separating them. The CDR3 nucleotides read TGTGCCAGCAGCCCTACAGGGACCGATCAGCCCCAGCATTTT. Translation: CASSPTGTDQPQHF.

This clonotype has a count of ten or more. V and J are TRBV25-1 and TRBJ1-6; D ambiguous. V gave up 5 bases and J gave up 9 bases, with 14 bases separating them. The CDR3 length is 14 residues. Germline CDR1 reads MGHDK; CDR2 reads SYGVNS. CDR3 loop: CASSWRGIGSPLHF. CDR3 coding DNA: TGTGCCAGCAGTTGGCGGGGTATCGGTTCACCCCTCCACTTT.

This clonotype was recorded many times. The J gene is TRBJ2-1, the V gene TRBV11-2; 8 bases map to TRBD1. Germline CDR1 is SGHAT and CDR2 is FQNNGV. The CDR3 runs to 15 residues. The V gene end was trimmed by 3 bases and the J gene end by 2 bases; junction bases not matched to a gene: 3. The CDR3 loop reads CASSFRQGPYNEQFF. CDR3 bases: TGTGCCAGCAGCTTTAGACAGGGGCCCTACAATGAGCAGTTCTTC.

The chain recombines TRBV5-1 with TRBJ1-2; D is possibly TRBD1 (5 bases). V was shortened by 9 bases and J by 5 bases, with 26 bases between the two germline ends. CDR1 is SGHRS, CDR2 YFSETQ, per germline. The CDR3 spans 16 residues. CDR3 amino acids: CATRRDPGAFSYGYTF. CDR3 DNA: TGCGCCACTCGCCGGGACCCAGGAGCTTTCTCTTATGGCTACACCTTC.

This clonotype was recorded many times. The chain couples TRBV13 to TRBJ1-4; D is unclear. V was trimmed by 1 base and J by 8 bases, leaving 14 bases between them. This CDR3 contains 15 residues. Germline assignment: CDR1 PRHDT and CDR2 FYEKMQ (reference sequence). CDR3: CASSLATGAKEKLFF. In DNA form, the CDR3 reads TGTGCCAGCAGCTTAGCCACCGGAGCCAAGGAAAAACTGTTTTTT.

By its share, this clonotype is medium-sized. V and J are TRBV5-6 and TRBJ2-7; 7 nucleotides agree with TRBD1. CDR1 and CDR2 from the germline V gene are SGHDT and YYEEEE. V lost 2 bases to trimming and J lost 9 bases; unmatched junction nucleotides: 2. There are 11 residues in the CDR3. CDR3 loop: CASSFGQVQYF. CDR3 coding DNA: TGTGCCAGCAGCTTTGGACAGGTGCAGTACTTC.

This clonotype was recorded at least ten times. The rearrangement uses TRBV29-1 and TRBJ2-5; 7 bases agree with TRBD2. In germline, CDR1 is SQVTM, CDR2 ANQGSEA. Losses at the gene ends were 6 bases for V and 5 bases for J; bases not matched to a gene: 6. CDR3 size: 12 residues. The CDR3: CSVPGEGETQYF. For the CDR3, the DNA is TGCAGCGTCCCGGGGGAGGGGGAGACCCAGTACTTC.

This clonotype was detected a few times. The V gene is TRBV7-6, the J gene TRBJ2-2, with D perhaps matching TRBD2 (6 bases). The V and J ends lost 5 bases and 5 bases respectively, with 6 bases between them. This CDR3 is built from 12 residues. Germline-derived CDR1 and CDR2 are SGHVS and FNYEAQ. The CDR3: CASSGRTGELFF. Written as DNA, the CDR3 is TGTGCCAGCAGCGGGAGGACCGGGGAGCTGTTTTTT.

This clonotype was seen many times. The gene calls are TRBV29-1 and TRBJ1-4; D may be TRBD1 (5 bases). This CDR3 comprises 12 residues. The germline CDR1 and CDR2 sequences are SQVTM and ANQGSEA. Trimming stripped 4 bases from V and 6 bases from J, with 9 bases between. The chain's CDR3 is CSVGGAYEKLFF. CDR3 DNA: TGCAGCGTTGGCGGGGCCTATGAAAAACTGTTTTTT. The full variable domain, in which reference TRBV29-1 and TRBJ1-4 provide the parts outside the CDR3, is SAVISQKPSRDICQRGTSLTIQCQVDSQVTMMFWYRQQPGQSLTLIATANQGSEATYESGFVIDKFPISRPNLTFSTLTVSNMSPEDSSIYLCSVGGAYEKLFFGSGTQLSVL.

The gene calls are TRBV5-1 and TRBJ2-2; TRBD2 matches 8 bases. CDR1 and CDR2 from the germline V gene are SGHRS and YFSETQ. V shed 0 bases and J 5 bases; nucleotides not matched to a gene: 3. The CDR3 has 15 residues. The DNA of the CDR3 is TGCGCCAGCAGCTTGGTACTAGCGGATACCGGGGAGCTGTTTTTT. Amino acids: CASSLVLADTGELFF.

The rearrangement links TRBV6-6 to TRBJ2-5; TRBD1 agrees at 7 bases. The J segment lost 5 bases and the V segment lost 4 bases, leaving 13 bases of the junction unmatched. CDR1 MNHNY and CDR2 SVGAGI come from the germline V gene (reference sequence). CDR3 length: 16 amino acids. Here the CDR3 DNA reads TGTGCCAGCAGTTCCTCTGGGAGCACCAGGGGGGAGACCCAGTACTTC. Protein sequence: CASSSSGSTRGETQYF.

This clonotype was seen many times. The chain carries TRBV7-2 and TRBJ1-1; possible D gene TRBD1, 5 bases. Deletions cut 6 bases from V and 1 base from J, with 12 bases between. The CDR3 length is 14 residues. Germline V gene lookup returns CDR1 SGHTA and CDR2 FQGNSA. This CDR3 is CASREGRGNTEAFF. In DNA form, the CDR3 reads TGTGCCAGCAGGGAGGGGCGAGGGAACACTGAAGCTTTCTTT.

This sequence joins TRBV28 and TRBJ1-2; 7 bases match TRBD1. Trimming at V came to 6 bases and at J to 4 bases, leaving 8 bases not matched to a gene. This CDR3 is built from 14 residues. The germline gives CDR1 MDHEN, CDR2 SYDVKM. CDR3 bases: TGTGCCAGCAGCTCCGCCGGGACAGTCTATGGCTACACCTTC. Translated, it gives CASSSAGTVYGYTF.

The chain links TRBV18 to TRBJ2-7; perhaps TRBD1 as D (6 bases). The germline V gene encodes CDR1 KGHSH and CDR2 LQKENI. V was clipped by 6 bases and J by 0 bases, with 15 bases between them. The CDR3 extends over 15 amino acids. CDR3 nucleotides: TGTGCCAGCTCCCCCACGGGACAACCCTCCTACGAGCAGTACGTC. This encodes CASSPTGQPSYEQYV.

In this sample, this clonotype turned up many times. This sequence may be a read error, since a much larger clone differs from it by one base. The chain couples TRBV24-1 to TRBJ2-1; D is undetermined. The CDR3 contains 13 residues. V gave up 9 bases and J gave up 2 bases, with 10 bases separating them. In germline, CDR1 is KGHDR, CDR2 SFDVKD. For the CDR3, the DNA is TGTGCCACCGCAATGGAAACCTACAATGAGCAGTTCTTC. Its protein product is CATAMETYNEQFF.

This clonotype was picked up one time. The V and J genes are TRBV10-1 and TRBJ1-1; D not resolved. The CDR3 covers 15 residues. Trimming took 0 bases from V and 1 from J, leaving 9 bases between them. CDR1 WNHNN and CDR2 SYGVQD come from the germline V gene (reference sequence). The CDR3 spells CASSESNVRNTEAFF. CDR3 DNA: TGCGCCAGCAGTGAGTCTAACGTCCGGAACACTGAAGCTTTCTTT.

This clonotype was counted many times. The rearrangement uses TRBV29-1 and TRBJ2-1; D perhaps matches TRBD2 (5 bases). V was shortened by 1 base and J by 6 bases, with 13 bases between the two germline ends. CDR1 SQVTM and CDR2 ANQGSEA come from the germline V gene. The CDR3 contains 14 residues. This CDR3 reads CSVEGLAPVNEQFF. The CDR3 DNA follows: TGCAGCGTTGAAGGGCTAGCACCCGTCAATGAGCAGTTCTTC.

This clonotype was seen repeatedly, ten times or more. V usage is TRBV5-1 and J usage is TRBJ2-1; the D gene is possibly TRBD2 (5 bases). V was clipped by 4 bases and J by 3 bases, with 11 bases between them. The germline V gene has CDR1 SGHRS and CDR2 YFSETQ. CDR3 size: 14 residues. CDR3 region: CASSGGLDYNEQFF. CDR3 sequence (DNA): TGCGCCAGCAGCGGAGGTCTAGACTACAATGAGCAGTTCTTC.

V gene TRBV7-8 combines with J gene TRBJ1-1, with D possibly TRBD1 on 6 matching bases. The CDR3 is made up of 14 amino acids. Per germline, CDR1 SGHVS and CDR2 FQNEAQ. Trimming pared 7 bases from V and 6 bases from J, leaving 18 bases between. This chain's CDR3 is CASTVHHRASEAFF. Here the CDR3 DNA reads TGTGCCAGCACCGTCCATCACAGGGCGTCTGAAGCTTTCTTT.

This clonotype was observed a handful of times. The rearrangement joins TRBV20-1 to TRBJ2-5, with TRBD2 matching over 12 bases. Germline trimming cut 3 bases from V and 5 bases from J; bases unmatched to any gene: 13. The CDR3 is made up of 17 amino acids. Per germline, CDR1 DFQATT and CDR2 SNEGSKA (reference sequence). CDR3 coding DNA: TGCAGTGCTAGGGGGGCGACTAGCGGGAGTATCGGGGAGACCCAGTACTTC. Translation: CSARGATSGSIGETQYF.